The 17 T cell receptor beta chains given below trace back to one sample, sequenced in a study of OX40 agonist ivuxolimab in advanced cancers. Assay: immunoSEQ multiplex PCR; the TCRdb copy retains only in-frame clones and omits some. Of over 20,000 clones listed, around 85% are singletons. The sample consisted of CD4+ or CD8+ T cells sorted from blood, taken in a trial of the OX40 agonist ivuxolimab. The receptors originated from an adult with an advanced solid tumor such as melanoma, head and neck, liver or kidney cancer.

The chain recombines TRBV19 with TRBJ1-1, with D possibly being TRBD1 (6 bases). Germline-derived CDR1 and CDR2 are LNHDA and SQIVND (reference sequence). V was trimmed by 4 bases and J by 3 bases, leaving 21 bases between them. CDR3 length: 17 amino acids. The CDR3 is CASSTGGVDRWDTEAFF. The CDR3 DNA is TGTGCCAGTAGTACCGGAGGGGTCGACAGGTGGGACACTGAAGCTTTCTTT.

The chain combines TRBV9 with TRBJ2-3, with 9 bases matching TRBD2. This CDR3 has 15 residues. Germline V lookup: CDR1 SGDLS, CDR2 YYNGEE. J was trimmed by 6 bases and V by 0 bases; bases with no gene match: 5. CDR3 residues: CASSVGGLAFDTQYF. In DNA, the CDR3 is TGTGCCAGCAGCGTAGGGGGACTAGCTTTCGATACGCAGTATTTT.

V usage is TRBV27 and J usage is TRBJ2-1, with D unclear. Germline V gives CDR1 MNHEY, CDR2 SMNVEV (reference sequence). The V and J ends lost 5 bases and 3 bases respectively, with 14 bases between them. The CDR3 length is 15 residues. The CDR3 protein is CASSPSLPNYNEQFF. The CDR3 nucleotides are TGTGCCAGCAGTCCCAGCCTCCCCAACTACAATGAGCAGTTCTTC.

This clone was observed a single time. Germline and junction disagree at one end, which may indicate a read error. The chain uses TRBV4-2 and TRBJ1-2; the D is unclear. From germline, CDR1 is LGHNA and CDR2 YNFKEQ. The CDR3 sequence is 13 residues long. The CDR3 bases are TGTACCAGCAGCCCGCCGGGCCTGCATGGCTACACCTTC. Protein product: CTSSPPGLHGYTF.

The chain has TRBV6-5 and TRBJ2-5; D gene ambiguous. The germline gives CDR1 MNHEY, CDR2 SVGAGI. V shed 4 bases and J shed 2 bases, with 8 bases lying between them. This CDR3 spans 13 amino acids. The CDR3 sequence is CASSLAEQETQYF. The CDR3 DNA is TGTGCCAGCAGTTTGGCTGAACAAGAGACCCAGTACTTC.

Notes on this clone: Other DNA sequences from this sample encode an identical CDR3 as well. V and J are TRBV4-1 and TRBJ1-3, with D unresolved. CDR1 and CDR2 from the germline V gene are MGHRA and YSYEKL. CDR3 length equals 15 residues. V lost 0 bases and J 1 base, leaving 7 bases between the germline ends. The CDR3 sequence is CASSQDSGSGNTIYF. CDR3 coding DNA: TGCGCCAGCAGCCAAGACAGCGGTTCTGGAAACACCATATATTTT.

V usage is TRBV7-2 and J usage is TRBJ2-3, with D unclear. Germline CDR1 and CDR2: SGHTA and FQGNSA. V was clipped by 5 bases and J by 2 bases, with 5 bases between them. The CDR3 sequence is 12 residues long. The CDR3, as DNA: TGTGCCAGCAGCCCAGACACAGATACGCAGTATTTT. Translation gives CASSPDTDTQYF.

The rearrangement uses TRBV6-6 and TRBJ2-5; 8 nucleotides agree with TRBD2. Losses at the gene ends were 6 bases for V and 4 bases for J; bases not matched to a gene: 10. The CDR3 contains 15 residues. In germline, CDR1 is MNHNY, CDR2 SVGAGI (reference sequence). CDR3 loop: CASSSNGGGPETQYF. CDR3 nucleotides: TGTGCCAGCAGCTCGAACGGGGGGGGGCCAGAGACCCAGTACTTC.

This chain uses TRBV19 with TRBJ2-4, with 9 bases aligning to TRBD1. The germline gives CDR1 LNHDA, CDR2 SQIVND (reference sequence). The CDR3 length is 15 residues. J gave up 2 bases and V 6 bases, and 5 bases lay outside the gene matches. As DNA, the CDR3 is TGTGCCAGTAGCTATACAGGGGGCCCCAAAAACATTCAGTACTTC. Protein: CASSYTGGPKNIQYF.

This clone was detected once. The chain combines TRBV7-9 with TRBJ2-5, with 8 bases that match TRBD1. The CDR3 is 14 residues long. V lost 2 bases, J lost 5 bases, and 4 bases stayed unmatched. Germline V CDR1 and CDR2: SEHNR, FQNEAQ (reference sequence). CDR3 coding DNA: TGTGCCAGCAGCTTATCAGGGGGCTGGGAGACCCAGTACTTC. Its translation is CASSLSGGWETQYF. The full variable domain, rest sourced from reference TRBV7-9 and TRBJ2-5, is DTGVSQNPRHKITKRGQNVTFRCDPISEHNRLYWYRQTLGQGPEFLTYFQNEAQLEKSRLLSDRFSAERPKGSFSTLEIQRTEQGDSAMYLCASSLSGGWETQYFGPGTRLLVL.

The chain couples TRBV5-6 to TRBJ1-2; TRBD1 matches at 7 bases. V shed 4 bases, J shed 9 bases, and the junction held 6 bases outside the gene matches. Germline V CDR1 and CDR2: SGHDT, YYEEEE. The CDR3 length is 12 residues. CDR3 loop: CASSRQGVRYTF. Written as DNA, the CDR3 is TGTGCCAGCAGCCGCCAGGGGGTCCGCTACACCTTC.

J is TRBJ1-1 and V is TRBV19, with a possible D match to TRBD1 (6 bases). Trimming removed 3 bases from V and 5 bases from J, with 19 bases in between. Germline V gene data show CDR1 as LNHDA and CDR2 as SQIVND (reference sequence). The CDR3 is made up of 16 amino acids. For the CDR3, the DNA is TGTGCCAGTAGTATGGGGGGCGAAGGGGACGGGACTGAAGCTTTCTTT. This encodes CASSMGGEGDGTEAFF.

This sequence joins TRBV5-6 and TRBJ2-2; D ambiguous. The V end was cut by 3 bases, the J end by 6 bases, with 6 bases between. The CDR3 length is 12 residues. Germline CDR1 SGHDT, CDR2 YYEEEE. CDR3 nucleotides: TGTGCCAGCAGCTCTGGGGCCGGGGAGCTGTTTTTT. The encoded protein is CASSSGAGELFF.

The CDR3 region is CASSARQVTAGNTIYF. The CDR3 nucleotides are TGTGCCAGCAGTGCCAGACAGGTTACTGCTGGAAACACCATATATTTT. The V and J genes are TRBV6-1 and TRBJ1-3; D might be TRBD1 (6 bases). The germline V and J ends were trimmed by 4 bases and 2 bases, with 15 bases remaining between them. This CDR3 has 16 residues. CDR1 is MNHNS, CDR2 SASEGT, per germline.

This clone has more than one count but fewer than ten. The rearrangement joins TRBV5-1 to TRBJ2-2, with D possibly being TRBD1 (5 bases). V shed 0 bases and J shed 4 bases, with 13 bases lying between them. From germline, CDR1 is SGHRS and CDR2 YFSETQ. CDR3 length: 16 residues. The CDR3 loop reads CASSLAEGQGTGELFF. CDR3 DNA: TGCGCCAGCAGCTTGGCCGAAGGGCAGGGCACCGGGGAGCTGTTTTTT.

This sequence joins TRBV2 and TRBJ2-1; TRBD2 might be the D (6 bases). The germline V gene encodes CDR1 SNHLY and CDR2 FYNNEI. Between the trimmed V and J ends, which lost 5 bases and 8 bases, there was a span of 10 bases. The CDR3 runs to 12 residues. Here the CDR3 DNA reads TGTGCCAGCAGTCCTCTAGCGCATGAGCAGTTCTTC. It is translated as CASSPLAHEQFF.

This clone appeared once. Here the CDR3 DNA reads TGCGCCAGCAGCCAAGGTAGGGGCAATCAGCCCCAGCATTTT. As protein: CASSQGRGNQPQHF. V gene TRBV4-3 combines with J gene TRBJ1-5; D is undetermined. The CDR3 runs 14 residues. V lost 1 base and J 2 bases, leaving 6 bases between the germline ends. Per the germline V gene, CDR1 is LGHNA and CDR2 is YSLEER.